Presented here are 23 T cell receptor beta chains from one specimen sequenced in a study of T-cell memory formation after mild COVID-19. TCRdb fed the 5' RACE reads into MiXCR, producing one record per CDR3 protein. The data hold roughly 510,000 distinct CDR3 sequences, with 15% to 20% observed a single time. Sequenced material: PBMCs or a T cell subset sorted from them (not recorded which). The source of these receptors is an adult woman who had mild COVID-19 (a few samples of this study predate the infection). Cell type and time point are not known.

There are a few counts of this clonotype. The rearrangement joins TRBV7-8 to TRBJ2-7; TRBD1 is a possible D gene (6 bases). The CDR3 has 13 residues. Germline V gene data show CDR1 as SGHVS and CDR2 as FQNEAQ. Trimming pared 5 bases from V and 4 bases from J, leaving 12 bases between. The chain's CDR3 is CASSPGQWYEQYF. The CDR3 coding sequence is TGTGCCAGCAGCCCCGGACAGTGGTACGAGCAGTACTTC.

The chain uses TRBV7-9 and TRBJ2-1; tentative D call: TRBD1 (5 bases). Germline V CDR1 and CDR2: SEHNR, FQNEAQ (reference sequence). The CDR3 has 14 residues. With 5 bases removed from V and 10 bases from J, the gap between germline ends came to 18 bases. The CDR3 sequence is CASSPPPVKGEQFF. CDR3 bases: TGTGCCAGCAGCCCCCCACCGGTCAAGGGGGAGCAGTTCTTC.

This chain joins TRBV7-2 and TRBJ1-5; TRBD1 matches at 7 bases. The V gene's germline CDR1 is SGHTA and CDR2 FQGNSA. After removal of 6 bases from V and 3 bases from J, the junction contained 8 bases not matched to a gene. There are 15 residues in the CDR3. The CDR3 DNA reads as TGTGCCAGCAGGGCGACAGGGATGCTCAATCAGCCCCAGCATTTT. Translation gives CASRATGMLNQPQHF.

The rearrangement links TRBV20-1 to TRBJ2-3, with 14 bases matching TRBD2. Germline assignment: CDR1 DFQATT and CDR2 SNEGSKA (reference sequence). The CDR3 has 16 amino acids. The V and J ends lost 3 bases and 6 bases, in that order; junction bases with no gene match: 8. CDR3 residues: CSASRPRLAGGDTQYF. The CDR3 DNA sequence: TGCAGTGCTAGTCGCCCCCGACTAGCGGGAGGGGATACGCAGTATTTT.

The gene calls are TRBV24-1 and TRBJ2-1, with 9 bases identical to TRBD1. CDR1 is KGHDR and CDR2 is SFDVKD in the germline V gene. With V trimmed by 2 bases and J by 5 bases, 6 bases remained unmatched. This CDR3 is 16 amino acids long. The CDR3 here is CATSDWAQGADNEQFF. The DNA of the CDR3 is TGTGCCACCAGTGATTGGGCACAGGGGGCTGACAATGAGCAGTTCTTC.

This clonotype came up a few times. The J gene is TRBJ1-1, the V gene TRBV5-6; weak D call: TRBD1 (6 bases). CDR3 size: 16 residues. CDR1 is SGHDT, CDR2 YYEEEE, per germline. Trimming shortened V by 4 bases and J by 4 bases, and 20 bases separated the two germline ends. CDR3 coding DNA: TGTGCCAGCAGCCCTCAAGACAGGTCTTTTAGCACTGAAGCTTTCTTT. Protein sequence: CASSPQDRSFSTEAFF.

The V call is TRBV6-5, the J call TRBJ2-1; 9 bases are shared with TRBD2. The V gene's germline CDR1 is MNHEY and CDR2 SVGAGI. The CDR3 sequence is 13 residues long. The V gene end was trimmed by 7 bases and the J gene end by 7 bases; junction bases not matched to a gene: 5. CDR3 sequence reads: CASIGTSRNEQFF. As DNA, the CDR3 is TGTGCCAGCATTGGGACTAGCAGGAATGAGCAGTTCTTC.

The chain couples TRBV7-9 to TRBJ1-5; no definite D call. Germline V gene lookup returns CDR1 SEHNR and CDR2 FQNEAQ (reference sequence). V lost 3 bases and J lost 5, with 11 bases in between. CDR3 size: 14 residues. Here the CDR3 DNA reads TGTGCCAGCAGCTTTGGGTGGTCGGATCAGCCCCAGCATTTT. Translated, it gives CASSFGWSDQPQHF. Full variable domain (rest looked up from reference TRBV7-9 and TRBJ1-5): DTGVSQNPRHKITKRGQNVTFRCDPISEHNRLYWYRQTLGQGPEFLTYFQNEAQLEKSRLLSDRFSAERPKGSFSTLEIQRTEQGDSAMYLCASSFGWSDQPQHFGDGTRLSIL.

This clonotype has a handful of counts. The genes are TRBV4-1 and TRBJ2-7; D possibly corresponds to TRBD1 (6 bases). Looked up from germline, CDR1 is MGHRA and CDR2 is YSYEKL. V shed 1 base and J shed 7 bases, with 14 bases lying between them. The CDR3 runs to 14 residues. The CDR3 DNA follows: TGCGCCAGCAGCCAAGGGGTGGGGGCAGGGGAGCAGTACTTC. Residues: CASSQGVGAGEQYF.

The sample holds a few counts of this clonotype. This chain joins TRBV5-1 and TRBJ2-3; 7 bases map to TRBD1. Trimming took 4 bases from V and 2 from J; bases not matched to a gene: 4. The V gene's germline CDR1 is SGHRS and CDR2 YFSETQ. This CDR3 comprises 14 residues. Written as DNA, the CDR3 is TGCGCCAGCAGCCCGGGACAGCACACAGATACGCAGTATTTT. The encoded protein is CASSPGQHTDTQYF.

This chain connects TRBV27 to TRBJ2-7; D call uncertain. Germline CDR1 reads MNHEY; CDR2 reads SMNVEV (reference sequence). The CDR3 runs 14 residues. Trimming took 0 bases from V and 7 from J, leaving 13 bases between them. CDR3 sequence: CASSLSGGFQEQYF. CDR3 sequence (DNA): TGTGCCAGCAGTTTATCCGGTGGGTTTCAGGAGCAGTACTTC.

The rearrangement joins TRBV5-1 to TRBJ2-5; 10 bases line up with TRBD1. CDR1 and CDR2 from the germline V gene are SGHRS and YFSETQ. V lost 4 bases, J lost 5 bases, and 11 bases stayed unmatched. CDR3 length: 16 residues. The CDR3 bases are TGCGCCAGCAGCGCCCGGACAGGGGGAATGTGGGAGACCCAGTACTTC. Protein product: CASSARTGGMWETQYF.

This clonotype was recorded many times. The J gene is TRBJ2-3, the V gene TRBV7-2; TRBD2 is a possible D gene (6 bases). This CDR3 comprises 14 residues. CDR1 and CDR2 (germline): SGHTA, FQGNSA. Trimming removed 4 bases at V and 2 bases at J, with 10 bases between. The CDR3 DNA sequence: TGTGCCAGCAGCTCGGGACTCGCCACAGATACGCAGTATTTT. The encoded protein is CASSSGLATDTQYF.

V is TRBV30 and J is TRBJ1-4; no reliable D call. Trimming removed 5 bases at V and 6 bases at J, with 7 bases between. The CDR3 extends over 11 amino acids. Germline values: CDR1 GTSNPN, CDR2 SVGIG (reference sequence). The CDR3, as DNA: TGTGCCTGGCAAGGTTATGAAAAACTGTTTTTT. Amino acid sequence: CAWQGYEKLFF.

In its sample, this clonotype was seen a few times. This sequence joins TRBV20-1 and TRBJ2-5; D might be TRBD1 or TRBD2, each matching 5 bases. The CDR3 consists of 14 residues. Germline V CDR1 and CDR2: DFQATT, SNEGSKA (reference sequence). CDR3 bases: TGCAGCTGGGGGATTGGGACGTACCAAGAGACCCAGTACTTC. Translated, it gives CSWGIGTYQETQYF.

This chain's CDR3 is CASSVVGEAEQYF. The CDR3 bases are TGTGCCAGCAGCGTAGTGGGGGAGGCCGAGCAGTACTTC. The V and J genes are TRBV9 and TRBJ2-7; tentatively, D is TRBD2 (6 bases). Trimming left V 0 bases short and J 6 bases short, with 10 bases between. The CDR3 totals 13 residues. Germline CDR1 and CDR2: SGDLS and YYNGEE.

The chain uses TRBV5-1 and TRBJ1-5; maybe TRBD1 (6 bases). The V end was cut by 5 bases, the J end by 0 bases, with 15 bases between. This CDR3 region has 16 residues. Looked up from germline, CDR1 is SGHRS and CDR2 is YFSETQ. CDR3 sequence (DNA): TGCGCCAGCAGAGACGGCAGGGGTGATAGCAATCAGCCCCAGCATTTT. This encodes CASRDGRGDSNQPQHF.

The chain joins TRBV6-2 or TRBV6-3 to TRBJ1-1; 7 nucleotides line up with TRBD1. Losses at the gene ends were 7 bases for V and 5 bases for J; bases not matched to a gene: 7. CDR1 MNHEY and CDR2 SVGEGT come from the germline V gene. This CDR3 contains 13 residues. This CDR3 is CASNLQGSTEAFF. The CDR3 DNA reads as TGTGCCAGCAACCTACAGGGGAGTACTGAAGCTTTCTTT.

This clonotype was found a few times. V gene TRBV6-5 combines with J gene TRBJ2-3, with 7 bases lining up with TRBD1. V gave up 6 bases and J gave up 1 base; unmatched junction bases: 7. CDR3 length equals 15 residues. Germline V lookup: CDR1 MNHEY, CDR2 SVGAGI. The DNA of the CDR3 is TGTGCCAGCAGCCGAGACAGGGCCGGCACAGATACGCAGTATTTT. This encodes CASSRDRAGTDTQYF.

The gene calls are TRBV6-5 and TRBJ2-7, with TRBD2 matching over 14 bases. Germline CDR1 is MNHEY and CDR2 is SVGAGI. J was trimmed by 3 bases and V by 5 bases; bases with no gene match: 3. This CDR3 spans 15 amino acids. The CDR3 loop is CASSGGLAGDYEQYF. The CDR3, as DNA: TGTGCCAGCAGTGGGGGACTAGCGGGAGACTACGAGCAGTACTTC.

This clonotype was detected a few times. The chain uses TRBV29-1 and TRBJ2-3; D is undetermined. Germline CDR1 SQVTM, CDR2 ANQGSEA. The CDR3 contains 13 residues. The V end was cut by 4 bases, the J end by 2 bases, with 10 bases between. The CDR3 region has the DNA TGCAGCGTTGGCTTGTGGATCACAGATACGCAGTATTTT. Its protein product is CSVGLWITDTQYF.

The V gene is TRBV19, the J gene TRBJ2-1; possibly TRBD2 for D (5 bases). V was pared by 5 bases and J by 0 bases, with 14 bases between. Germline V gene data show CDR1 as LNHDA and CDR2 as SQIVND (reference sequence). The CDR3 contains 16 residues. The CDR3 region has the DNA TGTGCCAGTAGTTCTTCCGGGGAAAGCTCCTACAATGAGCAGTTCTTC. Amino acids: CASSSSGESSYNEQFF.

This clonotype was seen a handful of times. The chain uses TRBV7-6 and TRBJ2-5; 13 positions match TRBD2. V was pared by 1 base and J by 1 base, with 3 bases of the junction left unmatched. Per germline, CDR1 SGHVS and CDR2 FNYEAQ. The CDR3 contains 17 residues. The CDR3 DNA reads as TGTGCCAGCAGCTTAGGGACTAGCGGGGGTCCCCAAGAGACCCAGTACTTC. Translated: CASSLGTSGGPQETQYF.